The present T cell receptor beta chain was sequenced within a study of T cell responses to AZD1222 COVID-19 vaccine. Study conclusions and caveats: Close to half of spike-specific TCRs reportedly recognize unmutated variant regions.

Comment on this clone: What it binds is not known.

Trimming took 2 bases from V and 1 from J; bases not matched to a gene: 2. The CDR3 covers 16 residues. The germline V gene has CDR1 MRHNA and CDR2 SNTAGT. Only in-frame clones appear in the TCRdb table, and some are missing; sequencing was by immunoSEQ multiplex PCR. Here the sample spans about 200,000 clones, under 95% being singletons. Source: peripheral blood, taken 28 days after the second AZD1222 dose. This rearrangement joins TRBV6-4 to TRBJ2-2; TRBD2 matches 9 bases. The origin of this receptor is an adult who received the AZD1222 COVID-19 vaccine. CDR3 loop: CASSDLAGRNTGELFF. The CDR3 coding sequence is TGTGCCAGCAGTGACCTAGCGGGGAGGAACACCGGGGAGCTGTTTTTT.